Given below is one T cell receptor beta chain in context. V was trimmed by 0 bases and J by 2 bases, leaving 10 bases between them. Germline CDR1 LNHNV, CDR2 YYDKDF (reference sequence). The CDR3 is 15 amino acids. The data belong to a study of cytomegalovirus exposure and HLA in healthy donors. A multiplex PCR was run with 60 Vbeta primers and 13 Jbeta primers. Some clones are missing from TCRdb's copy, which holds only in-frame ones; the method was immunoSEQ multiplex PCR. The table lists 130,000 or so clones, approximately 85% of them singletons. The rearrangement uses TRBV15 and TRBJ2-5; maybe TRBD2 (6 bases). The sequencing input was PBMCs. This TCR derives from a woman in her 30s in good health and CMV-seropositive. CDR3 amino acids: CATSREGTPQETQYF. The CDR3 bases are TGTGCCACCAGCAGAGAAGGGACTCCTCAAGAGACCCAGTACTTC.